The entry below gives a single TCR beta chain sequence along with its context. The antigen is unknown. The DNA input per sorted-subset replicate PCR was 150 to 200 ng, corresponding to 25,000 to 35,000 T cell genomes. Authors' methods: Quality scores were absent from the junction-only immunoSEQ sequences, so filtering differed. The protocol was immunoSEQ multiplex PCR, while the TCRdb copy is restricted to in-frame clones and leaves out a portion. The D gene and trimming were derived from the DNA, and the V and J assignments and clone size from that table. The repertoire holds 700,000 to 950,000 clones, with just over 95% as singletons. The germline V gene has CDR1 SQVTM and CDR2 ANQGSEA. The junction had 5 bases not matched to a gene; V was cut back by 6 bases and J by 7 bases. The CDR3 is 12 residues long. This specimen comes from a study of shared clonotypes between healthy human individuals. Findings and limits, study-wide: It was observed that roughly 4.8% of naive CD4 clonotypes were shared across a handful of donors.

Naive-designated CD8 cells lacked CD45RO, were positively enriched for CCR7, and omitted terminally differentiated effector memory CD45RA+ cells. The sequence was obtained from a man younger than 40 in good health. Sequenced input: naive CD8+ T cells sorted from blood. The chain combines TRBV29-1 with TRBJ2-1, with 8 bases that match TRBD1. This CDR3 reads CSVGQGGNEQFF. In nucleotides, the CDR3 is TGCAGCGTCGGACAGGGAGGTAATGAGCAGTTCTTC.